The clone carrying this TCR beta chain was seen just once. Per germline, CDR1 SQVTM and CDR2 ANQGSEA. The CDR3 loop spans 13 amino acids. Germline trimming cut 5 bases from V and 5 bases from J; bases unmatched to any gene: 5. Sequencing used immunoSEQ multiplex PCR; TCRdb keeps in-frame clones, though not all of them. The data hold over 50,000 clones, with around 81% observed a single time. The source of the sample is a study of OX40 agonist ivuxolimab in advanced cancers. This specimen consisted of CD4+ or CD8+ T cells sorted from blood, obtained in a trial of the OX40 agonist ivuxolimab. The receptor's source is an adult with an advanced solid tumor such as melanoma, head and neck, liver or kidney cancer. The rearrangement uses TRBV29-1 and TRBJ2-3, with TRBD2 identical over 9 bases. The CDR3 spells CSVPAGGVDTQYF. The DNA for the CDR3 is TGCAGCGTTCCAGCGGGGGGAGTAGATACGCAGTATTTT.